Following are 20 T cell receptor beta chains from one sample sequenced in a study of patients and donors after allogeneic stem cell transplantation. TCRdb passed the RT-PCR reads through MiXCR, listing each CDR3 protein once. The sample holds roughly 960,000 distinct CDR3 sequences, roughly 18% seen once. The sample consisted of blood, either unsorted or a sorted T cell fraction (not recorded which). These receptor sequences come from a human donor who was either an allogeneic HSCT recipient or a stem cell or donor lymphocyte infusion donor (not recorded which). It is not recorded whose cells these are; they may come from a transplant donor.

This chain links TRBV5-1 with TRBJ2-4; 10 bases are shared with TRBD2. Unmatched junction bases numbered 4, after V lost 4 bases and J lost 6 bases. Germline CDR1 SGHRS, CDR2 YFSETQ. This CDR3 region has 14 residues. CDR3 loop: CASSVTSGTNIQYF. The CDR3 nucleotides are TGCGCCAGCAGCGTCACTAGCGGGACAAACATTCAGTACTTC.

The J gene is TRBJ2-5, the V gene TRBV19, with unresolved D. Germline CDR1 is LNHDA and CDR2 is SQIVND (reference sequence). V was shortened by 8 bases and J by 0 bases, with 4 bases between the two germline ends. The CDR3 covers 11 residues. The CDR3 loop is CASAYQETQYF. The CDR3 coding sequence is TGTGCCAGTGCGTACCAAGAGACCCAGTACTTC. The full variable domain, in which reference TRBV19 and TRBJ2-5 provide the parts outside the CDR3, is DGGITQSPKYLFRKEGQNVTLSCEQNLNHDAMYWYRQDPGQGLRLIYYSQIVNDFQKGDIAEGYSVSREKKESFPLTVTSAQKNPTAFYLCASAYQETQYFGPGTRLLVL.

The rearrangement joins TRBV25-1 to TRBJ2-4, with TRBD1 matching 8 bases. The CDR3 is made up of 14 amino acids. The V and J ends lost 3 bases and 9 bases, in that order; junction bases with no gene match: 7. Germline V lookup: CDR1 MGHDK, CDR2 SYGVNS. CDR3 sequence reads: CASSDPRGHSIQYF. DNA of the CDR3: TGTGCCAGCAGTGACCCCAGGGGGCACAGCATTCAGTACTTC.

The J gene is TRBJ1-1, the V gene TRBV7-9; 8 nucleotides match TRBD1. Per germline, CDR1 SEHNR and CDR2 FQNEAQ (reference sequence). There are 14 residues in the CDR3. The V segment lost 8 bases and the J segment 4 bases; nucleotides outside the gene matches: 9. The CDR3 reads CASATQGASTEAFF. The CDR3 nucleotides read TGTGCCAGCGCGACCCAGGGGGCGAGCACTGAAGCTTTCTTT.

This clonotype was seen ten or more times. This chain connects TRBV5-6 to TRBJ2-1, with 8 bases identical to TRBD2. Trimming removed 0 bases from V and 8 bases from J; junction bases left unmatched: 7. CDR1 SGHDT and CDR2 YYEEEE come from the germline V gene. The CDR3 contains 15 residues. The CDR3 DNA reads as TGTGCCAGCAGCTTGGCAGCGGGAGTATTGGATGAGCAGTTCTTC. This encodes CASSLAAGVLDEQFF.

This chain joins TRBV12-3 or TRBV12-4 and TRBJ2-7; weak D call: TRBD1 (7 bases). The CDR3 is 15 residues long. V lost 6 bases and J lost 0, with 15 bases in between. This CDR3 reads CASRRDSLNSYEQYF. DNA of the CDR3: TGTGCCAGCAGGCGGGACAGTCTAAACTCCTACGAGCAGTACTTC.

This clonotype was counted a few times. The chain joins TRBV3-1 to TRBJ2-7; 8 bases map to TRBD2. Germline V gene sequence: CDR1 LGHDT, CDR2 YNNKEL (reference sequence). V shed 1 base, J shed 7 bases, and the junction held 15 bases outside the gene matches. This CDR3 is built from 17 residues. The CDR3 spells CASSQAQGTRTSKEQYF. CDR3 DNA: TGTGCCAGCAGCCAAGCCCAGGGGACTAGGACTTCCAAGGAGCAGTACTTC.

This clonotype has just a few counts. This chain connects TRBV10-3 to TRBJ2-7, with D tentatively TRBD1 (6 bases). Per the germline V gene, CDR1 is ENHRY and CDR2 is SYGVKD. Trimming left V 3 bases short and J 4 bases short, with 13 bases between. The CDR3 contains 14 residues. CDR3: CAISDLDRSYEQYF. The DNA for the CDR3 is TGTGCCATCAGTGACCTCGACAGGTCTTACGAGCAGTACTTC.

This clonotype came up a few times. This CDR3 reads CASSVGANVLTF. The CDR3 DNA follows: TGCGCCAGCAGCGTAGGGGCCAACGTCCTGACTTTC. The chain joins TRBV4-3 to TRBJ2-6, with D unclear. CDR1 LGHNA and CDR2 YSLEER come from the germline V gene. Trimming removed 5 bases from V and 4 bases from J, with 3 bases in between. This CDR3 has 12 residues.

This clonotype has just a few counts. The rearrangement links TRBV12-5 to TRBJ2-5; maybe TRBD2 (9 bases). The CDR3 runs 18 residues. V was pared by 6 bases and J by 4 bases, with 27 bases between. Germline loops: CDR1 LGHNT, CDR2 FRNRAP. The CDR3, as DNA: TGTGCTAGTGGCCGCCCTAGCGGGGTCCCACAGGGGGGAGAGACCCAGTACTTC. Protein sequence: CASGRPSGVPQGGETQYF.

This chain connects TRBV7-2 to TRBJ1-2; D ambiguous. V was shortened by 8 bases and J by 2 bases, with 9 bases between the two germline ends. The CDR3 covers 12 residues. Germline V CDR1 and CDR2: SGHTA, FQGNSA. The DNA for the CDR3 is TGTGCCAGCTCGACCGAAAACTATGGCTACACCTTC. It codes for CASSTENYGYTF. The full variable domain, its missing parts supplied by reference TRBV7-2 and TRBJ1-2, is GAGVSQSPSNKVTEKGKDVELRCDPISGHTALYWYRQSLGQGLEFLIYFQGNSAPDKSGLPSDRFSAERTGGSVSTLTIQRTQQEDSAVYLCASSTENYGYTFGSGTRLTVV.

This clonotype turned up a few times. The rearrangement links TRBV5-1 to TRBJ2-7; D tentatively fits TRBD1 or TRBD2 (5 bases each). The CDR3 runs 14 residues. V was pared by 0 bases and J by 6 bases, with 13 bases between. CDR1 is SGHRS, CDR2 YFSETQ, per germline. Here the CDR3 reads CASSLAGRRAEQYF. Here the CDR3 DNA reads TGCGCCAGCAGCTTGGCGGGGCGACGTGCCGAGCAGTACTTC. The full variable domain, completed using reference TRBV5-1 and TRBJ2-7, is KAGVTQTPRYLIKTRGQQVTLSCSPISGHRSVSWYQQTPGQGLQFLFEYFSETQRNKGNFPGRFSGRQFSNSRSEMNVSTLELGDSALYLCASSLAGRRAEQYFGPGTRLTVT.

This clonotype was seen only a few times. V usage is TRBV10-3 and J usage is TRBJ2-7, with a tentative D call TRBD1 (6 bases). The CDR3 loop spans 13 amino acids. V shed 11 bases and J shed 3 bases, with 17 bases lying between them. CDR1 and CDR2 (germline): ENHRY, SYGVKD. CDR3 sequence (DNA): TGTGCCTCCGGGACAAGGAAAATCTACGAGCAGTACTTC. As protein: CASGTRKIYEQYF.

This chain joins TRBV4-2 and TRBJ1-6, with D unresolved. With 6 bases removed from V and 6 bases from J, the gap between germline ends came to 9 bases. Germline CDR1 reads LGHNA; CDR2 reads YNFKEQ. The CDR3 extends over 13 amino acids. CDR3 coding DNA: TGTGCCAGCAGGGACGGCTTTAATTCACCCCTCCACTTT. It encodes CASRDGFNSPLHF.

This clonotype was detected only a few times. The genes are TRBV20-1 and TRBJ1-2, with TRBD1 identical over 8 bases. J was trimmed by 1 base and V by 8 bases; bases with no gene match: 18. From germline, CDR1 is DFQATT and CDR2 SNEGSKA (reference sequence). The CDR3 has 17 residues. CDR3 sequence: CSRPRSRGPFLNYGYTF. CDR3 DNA sequence: TGCAGTAGACCCAGATCCAGGGGGCCCTTTCTTAACTATGGCTACACCTTC.

This clonotype was recorded many times. This chain links TRBV4-2 with TRBJ2-7; a possible D gene is TRBD2 (6 bases). CDR3 size: 16 residues. V was pared by 4 bases and J by 4 bases, with 20 bases between. Germline lookup yields CDR1 LGHNA and CDR2 YNFKEQ. CDR3 protein: CASSPPRGGKEYEQYF. The CDR3, as DNA: TGTGCCAGCAGCCCGCCACGTGGGGGGAAGGAATACGAGCAGTACTTC.

This clonotype showed up many times. This chain links TRBV12-3 or TRBV12-4 with TRBJ2-1; D could derive from TRBD1 or TRBD2 (5 bases each). CDR3 size: 15 residues. The V end was cut by 3 bases, the J end by 4 bases, with 13 bases between. The CDR3: CASSLAGTTYNEQFF. As DNA, the CDR3 is TGTGCCAGCAGTTTGGCAGGGACCACATACAATGAGCAGTTCTTC.

The rearrangement links TRBV20-1 to TRBJ2-1, with TRBD2 matching over 11 bases. J gave up 6 bases and V 0 bases, and 4 bases lay outside the gene matches. CDR3 length equals 15 residues. Germline CDR1 reads DFQATT; CDR2 reads SNEGSKA (reference sequence). The chain's CDR3 is CSARDVAGGFNEQFF. The CDR3 nucleotides are TGCAGTGCTAGAGATGTAGCGGGAGGGTTCAATGAGCAGTTCTTC.

The J gene is TRBJ1-5, the V gene TRBV12-3 or TRBV12-4; tentatively, D is TRBD1 (5 bases). Deletions cut 4 bases from V and 7 bases from J, with 8 bases between. The length of the CDR3 is 12 residues. The CDR3, as DNA: TGTGCCAGCAGTTGGGGCGAACAGCCCCAGCATTTT. This sequence encodes CASSWGEQPQHF.

The chain carries TRBV19 and TRBJ2-6; 10 bases map to TRBD2. The J segment lost 1 base and the V segment lost 5 bases, leaving 5 bases of the junction unmatched. Per the germline V gene, CDR1 is LNHDA and CDR2 is SQIVND (reference sequence). The CDR3 covers 17 residues. The CDR3 here is CASSPPGLASGANVLTF. Written as DNA, the CDR3 is TGTGCCAGTAGTCCACCGGGACTAGCGTCTGGGGCCAACGTCCTGACTTTC.